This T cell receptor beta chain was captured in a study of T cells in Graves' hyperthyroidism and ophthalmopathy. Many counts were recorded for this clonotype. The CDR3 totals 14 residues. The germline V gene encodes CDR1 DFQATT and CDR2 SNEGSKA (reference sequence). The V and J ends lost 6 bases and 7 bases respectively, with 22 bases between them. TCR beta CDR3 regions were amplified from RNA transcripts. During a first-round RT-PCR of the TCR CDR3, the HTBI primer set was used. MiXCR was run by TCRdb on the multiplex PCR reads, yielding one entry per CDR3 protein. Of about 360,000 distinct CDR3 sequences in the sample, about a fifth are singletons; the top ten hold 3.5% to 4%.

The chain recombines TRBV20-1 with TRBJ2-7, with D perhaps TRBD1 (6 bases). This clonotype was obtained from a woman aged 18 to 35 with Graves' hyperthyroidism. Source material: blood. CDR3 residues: CSATTDSLGGEQYF. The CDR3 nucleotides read TGCAGTGCCACCACGGACAGCTTGGGTGGGGAGCAGTACTTC.